These 21 T cell receptor beta chains originate from one sample sequenced in a study of T-cell memory formation after mild COVID-19. Each CDR3 protein is one row after TCRdb ran MiXCR on the 5' RACE reads. The repertoire holds some 450,000 distinct CDR3 sequences, with 15% to 25% as singletons. Sequencing was carried out using PBMCs or a T cell subset sorted from them (not recorded which). These receptors all stem from an adult woman who had mild COVID-19 (a few samples of this study predate the infection). Cell type and time point are not known.

In this sample, this clonotype turned up many times. V gene TRBV7-2 combines with J gene TRBJ2-5; D uncertain. Germline assignment: CDR1 SGHTA and CDR2 FQGNSA. The CDR3 covers 13 residues. The V gene lost 3 bases and the J gene lost 4 bases, with 9 bases spanning the gap. The chain's CDR3 is CASSFSVLETQYF. CDR3 bases: TGTGCCAGCAGCTTTTCAGTCCTAGAGACCCAGTACTTC.

The chain joins TRBV24-1 to TRBJ2-7; D perhaps matches TRBD2 (5 bases). This CDR3 contains 13 residues. Germline loops: CDR1 KGHDR, CDR2 SFDVKD. V was clipped by 1 base and J by 7 bases, with 10 bases between them. Here the CDR3 reads CATSDFRTPEQYF. CDR3 coding DNA: TGTGCCACCAGTGATTTTCGGACTCCAGAGCAGTACTTC.

This clonotype was seen a handful of times. V usage is TRBV24-1 and J usage is TRBJ2-5, with D hard to call. The CDR3 contains 12 residues. Germline assignment: CDR1 KGHDR and CDR2 SFDVKD. The ends were cut back, 0 bases at V and 5 bases at J, with 3 bases in the middle. The CDR3 DNA sequence: TGTGCCACCAGTGATTTGGGGGAGACCCAGTACTTC. This sequence encodes CATSDLGETQYF.

This clonotype turned up a few times. This rearrangement joins TRBV20-1 to TRBJ2-3, with D perhaps TRBD2 (6 bases). Germline values: CDR1 DFQATT, CDR2 SNEGSKA (reference sequence). This CDR3 region has 13 residues. With 7 bases removed from V and 3 bases from J, the gap between germline ends came to 14 bases. CDR3 coding DNA: TGCAGTGGGGGGTATGGGAGGACAGATACGCAGTATTTT. Translation gives CSGGYGRTDTQYF.

The chain uses TRBV11-2 and TRBJ2-1, with 7 bases identical to TRBD1. CDR1 and CDR2 (germline): SGHAT, FQNNGV. Trimming cost V 5 bases and J 8 bases; bases outside gene matches: 12. This CDR3 contains 15 residues. The CDR3 nucleotides are TGTGCCAGCAGCCTCGACAGGGCAAGGGTTTATGAGCAGTTCTTC. Translating gives CASSLDRARVYEQFF.

This clonotype was counted only a few times. The chain joins TRBV18 to TRBJ2-7; TRBD2 matches at 10 bases. V gave up 2 bases and J gave up 6 bases; unmatched junction bases: 10. Looked up from germline, CDR1 is KGHSH and CDR2 is LQKENI. CDR3 size: 16 residues. The CDR3 reads CASSPGWSAGGPEQYF. In nucleotides, the CDR3 is TGTGCCAGCTCACCAGGATGGTCAGCGGGGGGGCCCGAGCAGTACTTC. Together with reference TRBV18 and TRBJ2-7, the CDR3 gives the full variable domain: NAGVMQNPRHLVRRRGQEARLRCSPMKGHSHVYWYRQLPEEGLKFMVYLQKENIIDESGMPKERFSAEFPKEGPSILRIQQVVRGDSAAYFCASSPGWSAGGPEQYFGPGTRLTVT.

A few counts support this clonotype. The chain links TRBV5-5 to TRBJ2-1; 10 nucleotides match TRBD2. V was pared by 0 bases and J by 5 bases, with 5 bases of the junction left unmatched. Germline V gives CDR1 SGHKS, CDR2 YYEKEE (reference sequence). The CDR3 runs 16 residues. The CDR3 sequence: CASSLAPLAGHNEQFF. The CDR3 DNA is TGTGCCAGCAGCTTGGCTCCACTAGCGGGGCACAATGAGCAGTTCTTC. Looking up the rest from reference TRBV5-5 and TRBJ2-1 gives the full variable domain: DAGVTQSPTHLIKTRGQQVTLRCSPISGHKSVSWYQQVLGQGPQFIFQYYEKEERGRGNFPDRFSARQFPNYSSELNVNALLLGDSALYLCASSLAPLAGHNEQFFGPGTRLTVL.

This rearrangement joins TRBV6-5 to TRBJ1-1; D ambiguous. Germline values: CDR1 MNHEY, CDR2 SVGAGI. This CDR3 contains 11 residues. The ends were cut back, 2 bases at V and 8 bases at J, with 6 bases in the middle. CDR3 residues: CASSYRREAFF. The CDR3 DNA reads TGTGCCAGCAGTTACCGGCGGGAAGCTTTCTTT.

A few counts support this clonotype. This chain links TRBV7-9 with TRBJ1-4; D remains ambiguous. CDR3 length equals 15 residues. The V and J ends lost 5 bases and 5 bases respectively, with 15 bases between them. Germline loops: CDR1 SEHNR, CDR2 FQNEAQ (reference sequence). CDR3 amino acids: CASSPTERRNEKLFF. CDR3 sequence (DNA): TGTGCCAGCAGCCCTACGGAACGGAGAAATGAAAAACTGTTTTTT.

In this sample, this clonotype turned up a few times. The chain joins TRBV24-1 to TRBJ2-1; the match to TRBD2 covers 12 bases. Germline CDR1 and CDR2: KGHDR and SFDVKD. V lost 3 bases, J lost 3 bases, and 2 bases stayed unmatched. The length of the CDR3 is 16 residues. CDR3 in DNA: TGTGCCACCAGTGATGCGACTAGCGGGGGCTACAATGAGCAGTTCTTC. It specifies CATSDATSGGYNEQFF.

This clonotype came up once. V gene TRBV5-1 combines with J gene TRBJ2-1; 8 bases are a match to TRBD2. The trim removed 4 bases at V and 7 bases at J, leaving 7 bases unmatched. Germline CDR1 is SGHRS and CDR2 is YFSETQ. The CDR3 extends over 14 amino acids. DNA of the CDR3: TGCGCCAGCAGCCCCGGGGGGGGAAAAAATGAGCAGTTCTTC. As protein: CASSPGGGKNEQFF.

The chain couples TRBV12-3 or TRBV12-4 to TRBJ2-3; D not certain. The CDR3 loop spans 11 amino acids. The V end lost 2 bases, the J end lost 11 bases, and 8 bases lay between the germline ends. CDR3 region: CASSLQTLQYF. The CDR3 nucleotides read TGTGCCAGCAGTTTACAGACCCTGCAGTATTTT.

The chain recombines TRBV5-6 with TRBJ1-1; no clear D gene. V gave up 4 bases and J gave up 1 base, with 11 bases separating them. This CDR3 is built from 14 residues. Germline-derived CDR1 and CDR2 are SGHDT and YYEEEE. CDR3 protein: CASSADNTNTEAFF. The CDR3 coding sequence is TGTGCCAGCAGCGCGGATAATACGAACACTGAAGCTTTCTTT. Full variable domain (rest looked up from reference TRBV5-6 and TRBJ1-1): DAGVTQSPTHLIKTRGQQVTLRCSPKSGHDTVSWYQQALGQGPQFIFQYYEEEERQRGNFPDRFSGHQFPNYSSELNVNALLLGDSALYLCASSADNTNTEAFFGQGTRLTVV.

The V gene is TRBV7-8, the J gene TRBJ2-7, with 10 bases that match TRBD2. The V and J ends lost 4 bases and 1 base, in that order; junction bases with no gene match: 13. CDR1 and CDR2 from the germline V gene are SGHVS and FQNEAQ. The CDR3 is made up of 18 amino acids. For the CDR3, the DNA is TGTGCCAGCAGCTACCACCCGGGACTAGCGTTTTCATCCTACGAGCAGTACTTC. It specifies CASSYHPGLAFSSYEQYF.

The CDR3 coding sequence is TGTGCCAGCAGTGTTTCGGGCTATAATTCACCCCTCCACTTT. Protein sequence: CASSVSGYNSPLHF. The V gene is TRBV2, the J gene TRBJ1-6; D not certain. CDR1 and CDR2 from the germline V gene are SNHLY and FYNNEI. CDR3 length equals 14 residues. The ends were cut back, 4 bases at V and 3 bases at J, with 7 bases in the middle.

The chain combines TRBV5-5 with TRBJ1-1; D perhaps matches TRBD1 (6 bases). Trimming shortened V by 4 bases and J by 1 base, and 11 bases separated the two germline ends. Germline loops: CDR1 SGHKS, CDR2 YYEKEE (reference sequence). There are 14 residues in the CDR3. CDR3 nucleotides: TGTGCCAGCAGCAAAAAGGGGGGGAACACTGAAGCTTTCTTT. As protein: CASSKKGGNTEAFF.

The table lists this clonotype with a few counts. CDR3 in DNA: TGTGCCAGCAGCTGGGGAAGCGAGAAAGAGCAGTACTTC. As protein: CASSWGSEKEQYF. The chain joins TRBV7-9 to TRBJ2-7; D is ambiguous. The CDR3 length is 13 residues. The V and J ends lost 4 bases and 7 bases respectively, with 14 bases between them. CDR1 and CDR2 from the germline V gene are SEHNR and FQNEAQ (reference sequence).

The V gene is TRBV20-1, the J gene TRBJ1-1; TRBD1 agrees at 10 bases. CDR1 is DFQATT, CDR2 SNEGSKA, per germline (reference sequence). CDR3 length: 12 residues. Unmatched junction bases numbered 6, after V lost 6 bases and J lost 8 bases. The CDR3 coding sequence is TGCAGTGCGAGGGACAGGGGTAGAGAAGCTTTCTTT. As protein: CSARDRGREAFF.

The V gene is TRBV14, the J gene TRBJ2-5, with D perhaps being TRBD1 or TRBD2 (6 bases each). The CDR3 contains 11 residues. Per germline, CDR1 SGHDN and CDR2 FVKESK. V lost 8 bases, J lost 5 bases, and 9 bases lay in between. CDR3 residues: CASGGHETQYF. Here the CDR3 DNA reads TGTGCCAGCGGGGGGCACGAGACCCAGTACTTC.

This clonotype was counted only a few times. CDR3: CASSSPGEWADTQYF. In nucleotides, the CDR3 is TGTGCCAGCAGTTCCCCAGGGGAGTGGGCAGATACGCAGTATTTT. This chain links TRBV27 with TRBJ2-3; possibly TRBD1 for D (6 bases). The CDR3 contains 15 residues. The V end lost 4 bases, the J end lost 4 bases, and 15 bases lay between the germline ends. Germline values: CDR1 MNHEY, CDR2 SMNVEV (reference sequence).

This clonotype has only a few counts. The CDR3 bases are TGTGCCAGCAGCCAAGTACTTCTGACACCGGATTACTACGAGCAGTACTTC. Its translation: CASSQVLLTPDYYEQYF. This rearrangement joins TRBV3-1 to TRBJ2-7, with D uncertain. In germline, CDR1 is LGHDT, CDR2 YNNKEL (reference sequence). V was cut by 1 base and J by 3 bases, with 19 bases left in between. The CDR3 loop spans 17 amino acids.